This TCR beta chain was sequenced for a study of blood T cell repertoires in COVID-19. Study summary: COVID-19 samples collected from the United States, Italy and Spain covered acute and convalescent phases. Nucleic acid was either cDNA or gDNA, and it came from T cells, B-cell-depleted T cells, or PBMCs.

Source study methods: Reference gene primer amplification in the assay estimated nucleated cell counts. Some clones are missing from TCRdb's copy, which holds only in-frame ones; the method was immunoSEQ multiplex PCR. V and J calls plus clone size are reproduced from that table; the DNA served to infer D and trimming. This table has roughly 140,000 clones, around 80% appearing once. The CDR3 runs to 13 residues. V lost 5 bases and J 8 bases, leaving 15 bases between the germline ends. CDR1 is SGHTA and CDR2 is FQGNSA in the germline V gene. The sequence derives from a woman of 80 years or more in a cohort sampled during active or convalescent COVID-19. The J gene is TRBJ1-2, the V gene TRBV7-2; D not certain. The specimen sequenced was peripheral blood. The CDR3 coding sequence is TGTGCCAGCAGCCAGACAACTTATAACGGCTACACCTTC. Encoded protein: CASSQTTYNGYTF.